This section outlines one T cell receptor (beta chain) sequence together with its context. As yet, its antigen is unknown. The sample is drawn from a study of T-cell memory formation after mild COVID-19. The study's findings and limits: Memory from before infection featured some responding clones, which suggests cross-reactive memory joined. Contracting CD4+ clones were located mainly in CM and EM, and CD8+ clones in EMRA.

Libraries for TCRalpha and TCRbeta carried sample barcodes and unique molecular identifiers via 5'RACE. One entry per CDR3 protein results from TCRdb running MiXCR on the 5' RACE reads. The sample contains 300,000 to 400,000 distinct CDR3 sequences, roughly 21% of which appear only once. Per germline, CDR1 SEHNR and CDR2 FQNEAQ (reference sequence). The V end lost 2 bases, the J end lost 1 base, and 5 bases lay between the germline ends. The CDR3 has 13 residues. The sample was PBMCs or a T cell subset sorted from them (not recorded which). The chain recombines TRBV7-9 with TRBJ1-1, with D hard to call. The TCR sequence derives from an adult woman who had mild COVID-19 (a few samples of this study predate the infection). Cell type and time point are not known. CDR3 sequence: CASSLSQNTEAFF. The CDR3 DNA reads TGTGCCAGCAGCTTATCCCAGAACACTGAAGCTTTCTTT. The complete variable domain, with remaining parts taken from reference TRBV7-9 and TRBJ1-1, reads DTGVSQNPRHKITKRGQNVTFRCDPISEHNRLYWYRQTLGQGPEFLTYFQNEAQLEKSRLLSDRFSAERPKGSFSTLEIQRTEQGDSAMYLCASSLSQNTEAFFGQGTRLTVV.